This TCR beta chain originates from a study of yellow fever vaccine responses in identical twins. Each CDR3 protein is one row after TCRdb ran MiXCR on the RT-PCR reads. The table lists under 25,000 distinct CDR3 sequences, over 65% of them singletons. With 3 bases removed from V and 2 bases from J, the gap between germline ends came to 8 bases. The CDR3 sequence is 13 residues long. Germline V gene lookup returns CDR1 DFQATT and CDR2 SNEGSKA (reference sequence). The sample was T cells from blood (PBMCs), unsorted or a sorted subset (not recorded which), taken before or after yellow fever vaccination (not recorded which). This TCR derives from a woman between 18 and 29 years old who received the yellow fever vaccine. This sequence joins TRBV20-1 and TRBJ1-3; unclear D gene. For the CDR3, the DNA is TGCAGTGCTAGTCAGACCGCTGGAAACACCATATATTTT. It is translated as CSASQTAGNTIYF.